The 24 T cell receptor beta chains below all came from one sample that was sequenced in a study of identical twins. TCRdb itself ran the 5' RACE reads through MiXCR, one entry per CDR3 protein. Of about 920,000 distinct CDR3 sequences in the sample, about 12% were seen once. These data were also reused for a study on yellow fever vaccine responses in identical twins.

Specimen: PBMCs. These receptors were obtained from a woman under 30 in good health.

This clonotype was seen only a few times. The chain carries TRBV7-9 and TRBJ2-5; D remains ambiguous. V was pared by 0 bases and J by 1 base, with 9 bases between. Germline V lookup: CDR1 SEHNR, CDR2 FQNEAQ (reference sequence). This CDR3 has 15 residues. CDR3 residues: CASSLAVKTQETQYF. CDR3 nucleotides: TGTGCCAGCAGCTTAGCGGTCAAAACCCAAGAGACCCAGTACTTC. The full variable domain, in which reference TRBV7-9 and TRBJ2-5 provide the parts outside the CDR3, is DTGVSQNPRHKITKRGQNVTFRCDPISEHNRLYWYRQTLGQGPEFLTYFQNEAQLEKSRLLSDRFSAERPKGSFSTLEIQRTEQGDSAMYLCASSLAVKTQETQYFGPGTRLLVL.

At least ten counts were recorded for this clonotype. The chain carries TRBV9 and TRBJ1-1; D is ambiguous. Between the trimmed V and J ends, which lost 4 bases and 0 bases, there was a span of 7 bases. Germline-derived CDR1 and CDR2 are SGDLS and YYNGEE. The CDR3 totals 13 residues. CDR3 nucleotide sequence: TGTGCCAGCAGCCCGCAGGTGAACACTGAAGCTTTCTTT. Protein: CASSPQVNTEAFF.

The chain joins TRBV5-1 to TRBJ1-1; 7 bases align to TRBD1. The CDR3 extends over 15 amino acids. Trimming cost V 4 bases and J 8 bases; bases outside gene matches: 14. The germline CDR1 and CDR2 sequences are SGHRS and YFSETQ. CDR3 residues: CASSALQGQSSEAFF. DNA for the CDR3: TGCGCCAGCAGCGCCCTACAGGGGCAGTCATCAGAAGCTTTCTTT. The complete variable domain, with remaining parts taken from reference TRBV5-1 and TRBJ1-1, reads KAGVTQTPRYLIKTRGQQVTLSCSPISGHRSVSWYQQTPGQGLQFLFEYFSETQRNKGNFPGRFSGRQFSNSRSEMNVSTLELGDSALYLCASSALQGQSSEAFFGQGTRLTVV.

This clonotype was detected a few times. The J gene is TRBJ2-3, the V gene TRBV3-1; D is unclear. Per the germline V gene, CDR1 is LGHDT and CDR2 is YNNKEL (reference sequence). V was shortened by 0 bases and J by 2 bases, with 9 bases between the two germline ends. This CDR3 region has 15 residues. DNA of the CDR3: TGTGCCAGCAGCCAAGAGGGCGGTCACACAGATACGCAGTATTTT. Its translation: CASSQEGGHTDTQYF.

Only a few counts were recorded for this clonotype. The chain uses TRBV20-1 and TRBJ2-3; 8 bases map to TRBD1. This CDR3 comprises 15 residues. Trimming at V came to 0 bases and at J to 3 bases, leaving 5 bases not matched to a gene. Per the germline V gene, CDR1 is DFQATT and CDR2 is SNEGSKA (reference sequence). CDR3 sequence reads: CSAREQGVGTDTQYF. In DNA form, the CDR3 reads TGCAGTGCTAGAGAACAGGGGGTCGGGACAGATACGCAGTATTTT.

The chain couples TRBV5-5 to TRBJ2-2; D unresolved. In germline, CDR1 is SGHKS, CDR2 YYEKEE (reference sequence). Trimming cost V 4 bases and J 7 bases, with 11 bases left between them. This CDR3 has 13 residues. The CDR3 DNA reads TGTGCCAGCAGCCCGGCGGATGTCGGGGAGCTGTTTTTT. Translation: CASSPADVGELFF. Combining the CDR3 with reference TRBV5-5 and TRBJ2-2 gives the whole variable domain DAGVTQSPTHLIKTRGQQVTLRCSPISGHKSVSWYQQVLGQGPQFIFQYYEKEERGRGNFPDRFSARQFPNYSSELNVNALLLGDSALYLCASSPADVGELFFGEGSRLTVL.

CDR3 coding DNA: TGTGCCAGCAGTTTACGGGGAAGGACAGATACGCAGTATTTT. Translation: CASSLRGRTDTQYF. The chain has TRBV12-3 or TRBV12-4 and TRBJ2-3, with a possible D match to TRBD2 (5 bases). This CDR3 is 14 amino acids long. Trimming left V 2 bases short and J 3 bases short, with 9 bases between.

V and J are TRBV27 and TRBJ2-7; 10 bases are shared with TRBD2. The germline CDR1 and CDR2 sequences are MNHEY and SMNVEV (reference sequence). The length of the CDR3 is 18 residues. The V and J ends lost 4 bases and 6 bases, in that order; junction bases with no gene match: 18. The CDR3 sequence: CASSYLETSGYPVGEQYF. The CDR3 bases are TGTGCCAGCAGTTATTTGGAGACTAGCGGGTACCCCGTGGGCGAGCAGTACTTC.

The rearrangement joins TRBV5-1 to TRBJ2-5, with D possibly TRBD2 on 6 matching bases. Germline V gene sequence: CDR1 SGHRS, CDR2 YFSETQ. This CDR3 contains 15 residues. V gave up 0 bases and J gave up 1 base, with 10 bases separating them. The CDR3 is CASSLATRSQETQYF. CDR3 sequence (DNA): TGCGCCAGCAGCTTGGCGACTAGGTCCCAAGAGACCCAGTACTTC. Variable domain in full (rest from reference TRBV5-1 and TRBJ2-5): KAGVTQTPRYLIKTRGQQVTLSCSPISGHRSVSWYQQTPGQGLQFLFEYFSETQRNKGNFPGRFSGRQFSNSRSEMNVSTLELGDSALYLCASSLATRSQETQYFGPGTRLLVL.

This chain joins TRBV28 and TRBJ1-1; D remains ambiguous. This CDR3 is 13 amino acids long. The V end lost 6 bases, the J end lost 1 base, and 9 bases lay between the germline ends. Germline CDR1 reads MDHEN; CDR2 reads SYDVKM. Here the CDR3 DNA reads TGTGCCAGCAGATCCGGCGCGAACACTGAAGCTTTCTTT. Amino acids: CASRSGANTEAFF.

In this sample, this clonotype turned up many times. The V gene is TRBV20-1, the J gene TRBJ2-1, with 8 bases matching TRBD2. Germline loops: CDR1 DFQATT, CDR2 SNEGSKA (reference sequence). The CDR3 runs 14 residues. With V trimmed by 1 base and J by 4 bases, 3 bases remained unmatched. The CDR3, as DNA: TGCAGTGCTAGAGGCGGGAGGCCGTACAATGAGCAGTTCTTC. Translation gives CSARGGRPYNEQFF.

This clonotype was counted ten times or more. The chain carries TRBV20-1 and TRBJ2-7, with 7 bases identical to TRBD1. After removal of 6 bases from V and 2 bases from J, the junction contained 7 bases not matched to a gene. Looked up from germline, CDR1 is DFQATT and CDR2 is SNEGSKA (reference sequence). The CDR3 runs to 13 residues. The DNA of the CDR3 is TGCAGTGCAACGCCGGGACAGACCTACGAGCAGTACTTC. Protein: CSATPGQTYEQYF.

This clonotype was recorded a few times. This chain joins TRBV19 and TRBJ2-1; D uncertain. Germline CDR1 is LNHDA and CDR2 is SQIVND (reference sequence). V was pared by 0 bases and J by 0 bases, with 12 bases between. The CDR3 covers 17 residues. The CDR3 is CASSIESSYSSYNEQFF. The CDR3, as DNA: TGTGCCAGTAGTATAGAAAGTTCCTACAGCTCCTACAATGAGCAGTTCTTC.

The gene calls are TRBV20-1 and TRBJ2-2; D is undetermined. Germline loops: CDR1 DFQATT, CDR2 SNEGSKA (reference sequence). The germline V and J ends were trimmed by 6 bases and 2 bases, with 10 bases remaining between them. CDR3 length: 13 amino acids. CDR3 protein: CSAPRLNTGELFF. CDR3 nucleotide sequence: TGCAGTGCGCCCAGACTTAACACCGGGGAGCTGTTTTTT.

This clonotype was counted ten times or more. For the CDR3, the DNA is TGTGCCATCAGCCTAGCCCCCTCGGGAGAGACCCAGTACTTC. Translated, it gives CAISLAPSGETQYF. The chain has TRBV10-3 and TRBJ2-5, with D possibly matching TRBD2 (5 bases). CDR3 length equals 14 residues. Germline V gene lookup returns CDR1 ENHRY and CDR2 SYGVKD. Between the trimmed V and J ends, which lost 6 bases and 4 bases, there was a span of 15 bases.

The chain couples TRBV11-2 to TRBJ2-1; TRBD1 aligns across 7 bases. This CDR3 is 19 amino acids long. In germline, CDR1 is SGHAT, CDR2 FQNNGV. The trim removed 3 bases at V and 5 bases at J, leaving 19 bases unmatched. The CDR3 is CASSFPLRVVAQGHNEQFF. DNA of the CDR3: TGTGCCAGCAGCTTCCCTCTCCGGGTAGTAGCACAGGGGCACAATGAGCAGTTCTTC.

Details on this clonotype: Relative to the germline gene, one junction end is altered; a read error may explain this. The V call is TRBV7-6, the J call TRBJ2-1; 9 nucleotides align to TRBD2. Looked up from germline, CDR1 is SGHVS and CDR2 is FNYEAQ. This CDR3 has 15 amino acids. CDR3 protein: CASSTSSGVYNEQSF. The DNA for the CDR3 is TGTGCCAGCAGCACATCTAGCGGGGTCTACAATGAGCAGTCCTTC.

The rearrangement joins TRBV27 to TRBJ1-1; a possible D gene is TRBD1 (6 bases). Trimming stripped 6 bases from V and 5 bases from J, with 16 bases between. This CDR3 spans 14 amino acids. In germline, CDR1 is MNHEY, CDR2 SMNVEV (reference sequence). The CDR3 sequence: CASSERSQGTEAFF. Written as DNA, the CDR3 is TGTGCCAGCAGCGAAAGGTCTCAGGGGACTGAAGCTTTCTTT.

The CDR3 here is CASSLVSGGVEYGYTF. CDR3 nucleotides: TGTGCCAGCAGTTTAGTATCGGGAGGGGTTGAGTATGGCTACACCTTC. This rearrangement joins TRBV12-3 or TRBV12-4 to TRBJ1-2; D possibly corresponds to TRBD1 (5 bases). Trimming cost V 1 base and J 5 bases, with 17 bases left between them. This CDR3 is built from 16 residues.

This chain connects TRBV4-1 to TRBJ1-4; unclear D gene. The CDR3 extends over 13 amino acids. Germline V gene sequence: CDR1 MGHRA, CDR2 YSYEKL. V was pared by 1 base and J by 7 bases, with 7 bases between. The CDR3 sequence: CASSQGRVEKLFF. The CDR3, as DNA: TGCGCCAGCAGCCAAGGACGTGTTGAAAAACTGTTTTTT.

Many counts were recorded for this clonotype. The chain carries TRBV5-1 and TRBJ2-5; TRBD1 might be the D (5 bases). The CDR3 covers 13 residues. The germline gives CDR1 SGHRS, CDR2 YFSETQ. Trimming removed 4 bases at V and 2 bases at J, with 9 bases between. Here the CDR3 reads CASSHNRQETQYF. In nucleotides, the CDR3 is TGCGCCAGCAGCCACAACAGGCAAGAGACCCAGTACTTC. Drawing the rest from reference TRBV5-1 and TRBJ2-5, the complete variable domain is KAGVTQTPRYLIKTRGQQVTLSCSPISGHRSVSWYQQTPGQGLQFLFEYFSETQRNKGNFPGRFSGRQFSNSRSEMNVSTLELGDSALYLCASSHNRQETQYFGPGTRLLVL.

This clonotype occurred a few times. The rearrangement links TRBV7-9 to TRBJ2-3; the D is unclear. Per germline, CDR1 SEHNR and CDR2 FQNEAQ (reference sequence). V was shortened by 5 bases and J by 5 bases, with 8 bases between the two germline ends. There are 12 residues in the CDR3. This CDR3 reads CASSTPRDTQYF. CDR3 nucleotide sequence: TGTGCCAGCAGCACCCCCAGAGATACGCAGTATTTT.

The rearrangement links TRBV7-2 to TRBJ2-3; 14 nucleotides line up with TRBD2. Germline CDR1 reads SGHTA; CDR2 reads FQGNSA. This CDR3 spans 13 amino acids. After removal of 4 bases from V and 13 bases from J, the junction contained 4 bases not matched to a gene. Written as DNA, the CDR3 is TGTGCCAGCAGCTCCCCGACTAGCGGGAGGGAGTATTTT. Translation gives CASSSPTSGREYF.

This clonotype has just a few counts. The rearrangement links TRBV3-1 to TRBJ2-1; the D is unclear. V lost 3 bases to trimming and J lost 0 bases, with 6 bases between them. This CDR3 spans 14 amino acids. Per germline, CDR1 LGHDT and CDR2 YNNKEL (reference sequence). CDR3 loop: CASSHRASYNEQFF. CDR3 in DNA: TGTGCCAGCAGCCATCGAGCCTCCTACAATGAGCAGTTCTTC.